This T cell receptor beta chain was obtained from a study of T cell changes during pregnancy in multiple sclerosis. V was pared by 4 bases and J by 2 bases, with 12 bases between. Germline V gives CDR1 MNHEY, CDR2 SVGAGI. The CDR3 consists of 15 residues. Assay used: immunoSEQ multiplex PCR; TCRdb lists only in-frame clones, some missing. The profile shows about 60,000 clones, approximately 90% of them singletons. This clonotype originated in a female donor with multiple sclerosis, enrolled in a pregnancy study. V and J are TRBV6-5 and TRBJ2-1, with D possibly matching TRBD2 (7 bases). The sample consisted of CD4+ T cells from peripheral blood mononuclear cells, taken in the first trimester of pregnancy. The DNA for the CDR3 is TGTGCCAGCAGTTGGGCGGGGGCCCCCTACAATGAGCAGTTCTTC. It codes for CASSWAGAPYNEQFF.